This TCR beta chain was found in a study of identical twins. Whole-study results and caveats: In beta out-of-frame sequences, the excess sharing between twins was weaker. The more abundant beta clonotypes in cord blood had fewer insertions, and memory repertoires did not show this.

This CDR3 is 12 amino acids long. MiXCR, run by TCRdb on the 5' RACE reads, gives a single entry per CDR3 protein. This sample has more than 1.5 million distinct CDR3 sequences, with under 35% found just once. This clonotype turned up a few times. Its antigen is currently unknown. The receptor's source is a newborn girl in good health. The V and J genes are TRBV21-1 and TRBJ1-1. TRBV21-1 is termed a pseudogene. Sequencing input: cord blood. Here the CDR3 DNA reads TGTGCCAGCAGCAAAAAGCACACTGAAGCTTTCTTT. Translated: CASSKKHTEAFF.